Listed below are T cell receptor beta chains from one sample, sequenced in a study of long-term antiretroviral therapy in people with HIV. Clones were sequenced by immunoSEQ multiplex PCR, and TCRdb holds only the in-frame ones, with some missing. The data show around 25,000 clones, 81% seen once. The sequenced sample was unsorted PBMCs, obtained at the start of antiretroviral therapy, before treatment. The receptors here all came from a woman younger than 30 with HIV. CDR3s include the opening cysteine and the closing phenylalanine or tryptophan. The D gene is left open where the match is weak. The size field is filled for only some rows; it gives once, few, many or a size class.

CDR3nt,CDR3aa,v_gene,d_gene,abundance,j_gene
TGCGCCAGCAGACGGACAGGAGGAAGGGGGACTAATGAAAAACTGTTTTTT,CASRRTGGRGTNEKLFF,TRBV5-1,TRBD1,.,TRBJ1-4
TGTGCTAGTAGTCGCATGAGGGAGGTCAATCAGCCCCAGCATTTT,CASSRMREVNQPQHF,TRBV19,.,.,TRBJ1-5
TGTGCCAGTAGTCCTTGGAGAGGGGCCATGAACACTGAAGCTTTCTTT,CASSPWRGAMNTEAFF,TRBV19,.,.,TRBJ1-1
TGTGCCAGTAGTATGGGAACTGACACTGAAGCTTTCTTT,CASSMGTDTEAFF,TRBV19,.,.,TRBJ1-1
TGCGCCAGCAGTACCGGGGGTCGGGAGCAGTTCTTC,CASSTGGREQFF,TRBV5-1,.,.,TRBJ2-1
TGTGCCAGCAGCTTAGATAGGGTAGGGAACACTGAAGCTTTCTTT,CASSLDRVGNTEAFF,TRBV7-8,.,.,TRBJ1-1
TGTGCTAGTGCCCTTGGGGGGCCGGTCACTGAAGCTTTCTTT,CASALGGPVTEAFF,TRBV12-5,.,.,TRBJ1-1
TGTGCCAGCAGCGGGTCCTCACAGGGGGGAAACTATGGCTACACCTTC,CASSGSSQGGNYGYTF,TRBV9,TRBD1,once,TRBJ1-2
TGTGCCAGCAGTTTATCTGACTACGAGCAGTACTTC,CASSLSDYEQYF,TRBV28,.,.,TRBJ2-7
TGTGCCAGCAGTTCCGGGACAGGGATCACTGAAGCTTTCTTT,CASSSGTGITEAFF,TRBV6-5,TRBD1,.,TRBJ1-1
TGTGCCAGTAACCTCCCTATGGGGACCGGGGAGCTGTTTTTT,CASNLPMGTGELFF,TRBV19,.,.,TRBJ2-2
TGTGCCAGCAGTGACGCCCGGGACGGTGGGGCGACAGATACGCAGTATTTT,CASSDARDGGATDTQYF,TRBV25-1,.,once,TRBJ2-3
TGCGCCAGCAGCCAAGAGGGGGACACATCCATGAACACTGAAGCTTTCTTT,CASSQEGDTSMNTEAFF,TRBV4-3,.,.,TRBJ1-1
TGTGCCAGCAGTGACTTGCCACGGACATGGGCCGAGCAGTACTTC,CASSDLPRTWAEQYF,TRBV6-1,.,.,TRBJ2-7
TGTGCCAGCAGCTCGGGATTAAGTGAAGCTTTCTTT,CASSSGLSEAFF,TRBV7-6,.,.,TRBJ1-1
TGTGCCAGCAGTTTATGGGGGCGCGTCCCCTACGAGCAGTACTTC,CASSLWGRVPYEQYF,TRBV27,.,.,TRBJ2-7
TGTGCCAGCAGTTTCGGGGACGGTGGAAGCAATGAGCAGTTCTTC,CASSFGDGGSNEQFF,TRBV2,.,.,TRBJ2-1
TGCGCCAGCAGCTTACAGGGGGCGAATGGCTACACCTTC,CASSLQGANGYTF,TRBV5-1,TRBD1,few,TRBJ1-2
TGTGCCAGCAGCACATCAGGGGACGACACTGAAGCTTTCTTT,CASSTSGDDTEAFF,TRBV9,.,.,TRBJ1-1
TGTGCCAGCAGCGTACCGGGCACAGATACGCAGTATTTT,CASSVPGTDTQYF,TRBV9,.,.,TRBJ2-3
TGTGCCAGCAGCTTTGGTGGGGGGGCCTACAATGAGCAGTTCTTC,CASSFGGGAYNEQFF,TRBV7-2,TRBD2,.,TRBJ2-1
TGTGCCAGCAGCTTATCCAACTCCTACGAGCAGTACTTC,CASSLSNSYEQYF,TRBV7-9,.,.,TRBJ2-7
TGTGCCAGCACCCGGACAGTTAACACCGGGGAGCTGTTTTTT,CASTRTVNTGELFF,TRBV6-5,.,.,TRBJ2-2
TGTGCCAGCAGCCGGGACGCTGGCTACACCTTC,CASSRDAGYTF,TRBV6-6,.,.,TRBJ1-2
TGTGCCAGCAGCCGGGACATTGTCTACGAGCAGTACTTC,CASSRDIVYEQYF,TRBV5-6,.,.,TRBJ2-7